One sample yielded the 23 T cell receptor beta chains listed below, sequenced in a study of Ad26.COV2.S vaccination and SARS-CoV-2 variants. Treatment denoted: some 19 received Ad26.COV2.S at low or high dose, single or two shots; five or six received placebo; per-sample allocation not given. Following the first vaccine or placebo injection, samples were taken on day 63. Libraries were prepared by immunoSEQ multiplex PCR; TCRdb keeps only in-frame clonotypes and omits some of them. The data hold roughly 380,000 clones, with more than 75% observed a single time. The sample in question was peripheral blood, obtained in a trial of Ad26.COV2.S vaccine versus placebo. All receptors come from a person aged 18-60 years who received the Ad26.COV2.S COVID-19 vaccine or a placebo.

The V and J genes are TRBV3-1 (or the pseudogene TRBV3-2) and TRBJ2-7, with 9 bases identical to TRBD2. The trim removed 5 bases at V and 2 bases at J, leaving 10 bases unmatched. The CDR3 sequence is 16 residues long. Germline CDR1 is LGHDT and CDR2 is YNNKEL (reference sequence). CDR3 nucleotides: TGTGCCAGCAGCTCCGGGGCCAAGCGGGGGGCCTACGAGCAGTACTTC. Encoded protein: CASSSGAKRGAYEQYF.

The V gene is TRBV5-1, the J gene TRBJ2-7; TRBD1 aligns across 8 bases. The junction had 5 bases not matched to a gene; V was cut back by 0 bases and J by 6 bases. The CDR3 extends over 14 amino acids. Germline CDR1 and CDR2: SGHRS and YFSETQ. CDR3 sequence reads: CASSLVRQGFEQYF. The CDR3, as DNA: TGCGCCAGCAGCTTGGTGAGACAGGGGTTCGAGCAGTACTTC.

The chain employs TRBV27 and TRBJ2-7; D might be TRBD2 (6 bases). The CDR3 runs to 14 residues. Germline V gene data show CDR1 as MNHEY and CDR2 as SMNVEV (reference sequence). Trimming removed 5 bases at V and 2 bases at J, with 13 bases between. The DNA of the CDR3 is TGTGCCAGCAGTGTGCCGGGACTCCCCTACGAGCAGTACTTC. Translation gives CASSVPGLPYEQYF.

The chain couples TRBV7-9 to TRBJ2-7; 9 bases agree with TRBD1. The J segment lost 3 bases and the V segment lost 2 bases, leaving 2 bases of the junction unmatched. The CDR3 totals 14 residues. Germline V gives CDR1 SEHNR, CDR2 FQNEAQ (reference sequence). DNA for the CDR3: TGTGCCAGCAGCTTAACAGGGGGCCGCTACGAGCAGTACTTC. Its translation: CASSLTGGRYEQYF.

CDR3 bases: TGCGCCAGCATGACAGCTATTCAGGATACGCAGTATTTT. Protein product: CASMTAIQDTQYF. V is TRBV5-1 and J is TRBJ2-3, with D tentatively TRBD1 (5 bases). The length of the CDR3 is 13 residues. CDR1 is SGHRS, CDR2 YFSETQ, per germline. The V and J ends lost 6 bases and 6 bases respectively, with 14 bases between them.

The genes are TRBV10-2 and TRBJ2-4; D might be TRBD2 (5 bases). The length of the CDR3 is 14 residues. Trimming took 6 bases from V and 1 from J, leaving 10 bases between them. CDR1 WSHSY and CDR2 SAAADI come from the germline V gene. CDR3 sequence: CASREVWAKNIQYF. DNA of the CDR3: TGCGCCAGCAGGGAGGTGTGGGCCAAAAACATTCAGTACTTC.

Points on this clone: The same CDR3 is also encoded by other DNA sequences in this sample. The chain couples TRBV9 to TRBJ2-2; TRBD2 aligns across 11 bases. The germline CDR1 and CDR2 sequences are SGDLS and YYNGEE. Trimming at V came to 0 bases and at J to 5 bases, leaving 6 bases not matched to a gene. The CDR3 consists of 17 residues. The CDR3 coding sequence is TGTGCCAGCAGCGTAGTAGCGGGAGGGCCGGGGACCGGGGAGCTGTTTTTT. This encodes CASSVVAGGPGTGELFF. The variable domain in full, with the rest retrieved from reference TRBV9 and TRBJ2-2, is DSGVTQTPKHLITATGQRVTLRCSPRSGDLSVYWYQQSLDQGLQFLIQYYNGEERAKGNILERFSAQQFPDLHSELNLSSLELGDSALYFCASSVVAGGPGTGELFFGEGSRLTVL.

The count of this clone is one. The chain couples TRBV18 to TRBJ1-2, with 8 bases that match TRBD1. The trim removed 3 bases at V and 2 bases at J, leaving 5 bases unmatched. Germline CDR1 and CDR2: KGHSH and LQKENI. This CDR3 comprises 15 residues. The CDR3 region has the DNA TGTGCCAGCTCACCTGGACAGGGAGGAAACTATGGCTACACCTTC. Translated, it gives CASSPGQGGNYGYTF.

The CDR3 coding sequence is TGTGCCAGCAGTTTAAGGACAGGGTTCACAGATACGCAGTATTTT. It yields the protein CASSLRTGFTDTQYF. The chain uses TRBV27 and TRBJ2-3; 8 bases align to TRBD1. CDR3 length: 15 residues. Germline V gene sequence: CDR1 MNHEY, CDR2 SMNVEV (reference sequence). V lost 2 bases and J lost 2; bases outside the gene matches: 3.

This chain uses TRBV13 with TRBJ2-1; 11 bases are shared with TRBD2. The germline V gene encodes CDR1 PRHDT and CDR2 FYEKMQ (reference sequence). V was clipped by 5 bases and J by 15 bases; unmatched bases: 6. The CDR3 has 12 amino acids. CDR3 protein: CASSQLAGVRFF. The CDR3 DNA reads as TGTGCCAGCAGCCAACTAGCGGGAGTGAGGTTCTTC.

This chain connects TRBV27 to TRBJ1-6; D is unresolved. The CDR3 has 17 residues. The germline V gene has CDR1 MNHEY and CDR2 SMNVEV (reference sequence). V was clipped by 7 bases and J by 5 bases, with 21 bases between them. CDR3 protein: CASILRGPLFNNSPLHF. Here the CDR3 DNA reads TGTGCCAGCATCCTCCGAGGGCCCCTCTTTAATAATTCACCCCTCCACTTT.

The genes are TRBV28 and TRBJ2-2; 7 bases map to TRBD1. V dropped 5 bases and J dropped 1; count of bases not matched to a gene: 4. Germline CDR1 reads MDHEN; CDR2 reads SYDVKM. There are 15 residues in the CDR3. The CDR3 coding sequence is TGTGCCAGCAGTCAGACAGGGATGAACACCGGGGAGCTGTTTTTT. Encoded protein: CASSQTGMNTGELFF.

The chain employs TRBV5-5 and TRBJ1-6; a weak D match, TRBD1 (6 bases). Germline V lookup: CDR1 SGHKS, CDR2 YYEKEE (reference sequence). The CDR3 spans 15 residues. Trimming pared 5 bases from V and 0 bases from J, leaving 9 bases between. The CDR3 sequence is CASRGGTSYNSPLHF. For the CDR3, the DNA is TGTGCCAGCAGAGGGGGGACCTCCTATAATTCACCCCTCCACTTT.

The rearrangement joins TRBV5-8 to TRBJ2-7; 7 positions match TRBD1. V was clipped by 3 bases and J by 4 bases; unmatched bases: 10. Looked up from germline, CDR1 is SGHTS and CDR2 is YDEGEE. The CDR3 has 15 residues. CDR3 coding DNA: TGTGCCAGCAGCTCACAATGGACAGGTGTGTACGAGCAGTACTTC. Translating gives CASSSQWTGVYEQYF.

The CDR3 sequence is CASSLSEDIQYF. The CDR3 bases are TGTGCCAGCAGCTTATCGGAGGACATTCAGTACTTC. This chain uses TRBV7-9 with TRBJ2-4; tentatively, D is TRBD2 (5 bases). This CDR3 contains 12 residues. Deletions cut 2 bases from V and 8 bases from J, with 7 bases between. CDR1 is SEHNR, CDR2 FQNEAQ, per germline (reference sequence).

The chain joins TRBV5-1 to TRBJ2-5; 10 positions match TRBD1. Germline lookup yields CDR1 SGHRS and CDR2 YFSETQ. This CDR3 has 15 residues. The trim removed 9 bases at V and 4 bases at J, leaving 12 bases unmatched. The DNA for the CDR3 is TGCGCCACAGGGCCCTCGGGGGACAGGGGAGAGACCCAGTACTTC. Its protein product is CATGPSGDRGETQYF.

This chain uses TRBV9 with TRBJ2-3, with 12 bases aligning to TRBD2. Per the germline V gene, CDR1 is SGDLS and CDR2 is YYNGEE. V shed 4 bases and J 2 bases; nucleotides not matched to a gene: 5. The CDR3 is 16 residues long. CDR3 residues: CASSSSSGGDTDTQYF. In nucleotides, the CDR3 is TGTGCCAGCAGCTCATCTAGCGGGGGGGACACAGATACGCAGTATTTT.

This chain uses TRBV18 with TRBJ2-7; D is unresolved. V lost 0 bases and J 2 bases, leaving 14 bases between the germline ends. Germline CDR1 and CDR2: KGHSH and LQKENI. The CDR3 length is 16 residues. CDR3 residues: CASSPPGRIETYEQYF. In nucleotides, the CDR3 is TGTGCCAGCTCACCACCTGGACGGATTGAAACCTACGAGCAGTACTTC.

This clone was counted a few times. The V call is TRBV7-2, the J call TRBJ1-6; D uncertain. Germline CDR1 SGHTA, CDR2 FQGNSA. The CDR3 is 15 amino acids. V was cut by 8 bases and J by 7 bases, with 18 bases left in between. CDR3 sequence reads: CASRPSFAGNSPLHF. The CDR3 coding sequence is TGTGCCAGCCGCCCCTCTTTTGCGGGAAATTCACCCCTCCACTTT.

The chain has TRBV18 and TRBJ2-6; D unresolved. With 8 bases removed from V and 1 base from J, the gap between germline ends came to 6 bases. Germline CDR1 and CDR2: KGHSH and LQKENI. This CDR3 has 13 residues. The CDR3 coding sequence is TGTGCCAGCCTTAATTCTGGGGCCAACGTCCTGACTTTC. Protein sequence: CASLNSGANVLTF. Combining the CDR3 with reference TRBV18 and TRBJ2-6 gives the whole variable domain NAGVMQNPRHLVRRRGQEARLRCSPMKGHSHVYWYRQLPEEGLKFMVYLQKENIIDESGMPKERFSAEFPKEGPSILRIQQVVRGDSAAYFCASLNSGANVLTFGAGSRLTVL.

This chain connects TRBV5-4 to TRBJ1-5; a possible D gene is TRBD1 (5 bases). The CDR3 has 16 residues. Germline CDR1 reads SGHNT; CDR2 reads YYREEE (reference sequence). V shed 4 bases and J shed 1 base, with 15 bases lying between them. CDR3 sequence: CASSQGGVASNQPQHF. CDR3 DNA: TGTGCCAGCAGCCAGGGTGGGGTAGCGAGCAATCAGCCCCAGCATTTT.

The J gene is TRBJ2-3, the V gene TRBV5-4, with 8 bases identical to TRBD2. Germline loops: CDR1 SGHNT, CDR2 YYREEE (reference sequence). V was pared by 6 bases and J by 4 bases, with 10 bases of the junction left unmatched. The CDR3 spans 15 residues. The CDR3 sequence: CASKERRGGSDTQYF. Here the CDR3 DNA reads TGTGCCAGCAAAGAAAGACGGGGGGGCTCAGATACGCAGTATTTT.

This chain connects TRBV6-1 to TRBJ1-2; possibly TRBD1 for D (5 bases). V was clipped by 1 base and J by 8 bases, with 11 bases between them. Germline V lookup: CDR1 MNHNS, CDR2 SASEGT. The length of the CDR3 is 13 residues. This CDR3 reads CASSEGGSMGYTF. In DNA form, the CDR3 reads TGTGCCAGCAGTGAAGGGGGGAGTATGGGCTACACCTTC.